Reported below is one T cell receptor (beta chain). This sample was taken from a study of blood T cell repertoires in COVID-19. Overall study: Collection of acute and convalescent COVID-19 samples took place in the United States, Italy and Spain.

This CDR3 spans 12 amino acids. The germline CDR1 and CDR2 sequences are MNHEY and SVGAGI. Trimming removed 4 bases at V and 4 bases at J, with 8 bases between. The data were produced by immunoSEQ multiplex PCR, yet TCRdb's version contains in-frame clones alone and is incomplete. The sample consists of approximately 220,000 clones, around 90% of them appearing once. V is TRBV6-5 and J is TRBJ2-7, with D tentatively TRBD1 (5 bases). The sample comprised PBMCs or T cells enriched from blood (not recorded which). The TCR originated in a man aged 25 to 40 who had been exposed to COVID-19. The CDR3 protein is CASSSPGYEQYF. In DNA, the CDR3 is TGTGCCAGCAGTTCCCCAGGGTACGAGCAGTACTTC.